The entry below gives a single T cell receptor beta chain sequence along with its context. The sample is drawn from a study of blood T cell repertoires in COVID-19. Study-wide context: Collection of acute and convalescent COVID-19 samples took place in the United States, Italy and Spain. In each case, the material was cDNA or gDNA derived from T cells, B-cell-depleted T cells, or PBMCs.

Data came from immunoSEQ multiplex PCR; TCRdb stores just in-frame clones and leaves some out. The sample contains roughly 70,000 clones, approximately 80% of which appear only once. V was clipped by 7 bases and J by 7 bases; unmatched bases: 6. The CDR3 spans 11 residues. Germline CDR1 and CDR2: SQVTM and ANQGSEA. The rearrangement joins TRBV29-1 to TRBJ1-1, with TRBD1 identical over 7 bases. This TCR derives from a man between 70 and 80 years old who had recovered from COVID-19. Sequenced sample: peripheral blood. CDR3 DNA sequence: TGCAGCGGGGGGACAGAGGTTGAAGCTTTCTTT. Translated: CSGGTEVEAFF.